Listed here are 31 T cell receptor beta chains from one sample, sequenced in a study of siplizumab effects on memory and regulatory T cells. Method: immunoSEQ multiplex PCR; TCRdb's copy keeps in-frame clones and lacks some. The table has 95,000 to 130,000 clones, approximately 94% seen once; the top ten hold around 1.5%. Sequenced input: non-Treg CD4+ T cells sorted from blood. All receptors derive from a human donor in good health.

This rearrangement joins TRBV10-2 to TRBJ2-5, with D possibly called TRBD1 or TRBD2 (6 bases each). Trimming left V 8 bases short and J 5 bases short, with 15 bases between. There are 13 residues in the CDR3. Germline assignment: CDR1 WSHSY and CDR2 SAAADI. The CDR3 region is CASGSGGGETQYF. DNA for the CDR3: TGCGCCAGCGGTAGCGGAGGGGGTGAGACCCAGTACTTC.

The chain couples TRBV18 to TRBJ2-7; either TRBD1 or TRBD2 may fit D (5 bases each). CDR1 and CDR2 (germline): KGHSH, LQKENI. Trimming shortened V by 3 bases and J by 2 bases, and 17 bases separated the two germline ends. This CDR3 region has 16 residues. CDR3 loop: CASSPSSGRAPYEQYF. The CDR3 coding sequence is TGTGCCAGCTCACCTTCGTCGGGGCGGGCCCCCTACGAGCAGTACTTC.

The V call is TRBV27, the J call TRBJ2-7, with 12 bases fitting TRBD2. The germline V gene has CDR1 MNHEY and CDR2 SMNVEV (reference sequence). There are 15 residues in the CDR3. Trimming removed 5 bases from V and 3 bases from J; junction bases left unmatched: 5. The CDR3 is CASSRTSGELYEQYF. The CDR3 DNA follows: TGTGCCAGCAGTCGGACTAGCGGGGAACTCTACGAGCAGTACTTC.

The V and J genes are TRBV4-1 and TRBJ2-1; possible D gene TRBD1, 6 bases. Deletions cut 6 bases from V and 4 bases from J, with 16 bases between. CDR3 length equals 15 residues. Germline V gene lookup returns CDR1 MGHRA and CDR2 YSYEKL. The CDR3 region is CASSGILGAYNEQFF. The DNA of the CDR3 is TGCGCCAGCAGTGGAATACTGGGGGCGTACAATGAGCAGTTCTTC.

The CDR3 coding sequence is TGTGCCAGCAGCTCCAGGGGAAAGGGAGGCACGCAGCCCCAGCATTTT. Translation gives CASSSRGKGGTQPQHF. The V gene is TRBV5-8, the J gene TRBJ1-5; the D gene is possibly TRBD1 (6 bases). The germline V and J ends were trimmed by 3 bases and 7 bases, with 20 bases remaining between them. CDR3 length: 16 residues. CDR1 is SGHTS and CDR2 is YDEGEE in the germline V gene.

The chain links TRBV13 to TRBJ2-3; TRBD2 is a possible D gene (6 bases). Per germline, CDR1 PRHDT and CDR2 FYEKMQ (reference sequence). The CDR3 runs 17 residues. With 5 bases removed from V and 6 bases from J, the gap between germline ends came to 24 bases. This CDR3 is CASSPPPGAGTGDTQYF. CDR3 in DNA: TGTGCCAGCAGCCCCCCGCCGGGAGCGGGCACTGGGGATACGCAGTATTTT.

In its sample, this clone was seen a few times. The gene calls are TRBV18 and TRBJ2-7; 12 bases align to TRBD2. CDR3 length: 13 amino acids. Germline V gene data show CDR1 as KGHSH and CDR2 as LQKENI. Unmatched junction bases numbered 4, after V lost 10 bases and J lost 3 bases. CDR3 nucleotide sequence: TGTGCCACCAGGACTAGCGGGATCTACGAGCAGTACTTC. This codes for CATRTSGIYEQYF.

The genes are TRBV19 and TRBJ2-6; TRBD2 is a possible D gene (5 bases). The germline V gene has CDR1 LNHDA and CDR2 SQIVND (reference sequence). The V end was cut by 7 bases, the J end by 2 bases, with 9 bases between. The CDR3 consists of 14 residues. The DNA for the CDR3 is TGTGCCAGTAACGAGGGCGCTGGGGCCAACGTCCTGACTTTC. This sequence encodes CASNEGAGANVLTF.

The chain has TRBV19 and TRBJ2-5; the D gene is possibly TRBD1 (6 bases). The germline V gene has CDR1 LNHDA and CDR2 SQIVND (reference sequence). The CDR3 contains 14 residues. The V end lost 6 bases, the J end lost 3 bases, and 14 bases lay between the germline ends. The CDR3 is CASRPRGGEETQYF. The CDR3 DNA is TGTGCCAGTAGGCCGCGAGGGGGTGAAGAGACCCAGTACTTC.

The chain recombines TRBV30 with TRBJ2-5; D is possibly TRBD2 (6 bases). Germline-derived CDR1 and CDR2 are GTSNPN and SVGIG (reference sequence). The CDR3 length is 14 residues. The V end lost 4 bases, the J end lost 2 bases, and 14 bases lay between the germline ends. The CDR3 sequence is CAWKEFGGQETQYF. The DNA of the CDR3 is TGTGCCTGGAAGGAGTTCGGGGGTCAAGAGACCCAGTACTTC.

The chain employs TRBV11-1 and TRBJ2-2; tentative D call: TRBD1 (5 bases). The V and J ends lost 1 base and 6 bases respectively, with 9 bases between them. CDR1 and CDR2 (germline): SGHAT, FQDESV (reference sequence). This CDR3 comprises 14 residues. CDR3 bases: TGTGCCAGCAGCTTAGGACTGGGGCCCGGGGAGCTGTTTTTT. Residues: CASSLGLGPGELFF.

V and J are TRBV6-5 and TRBJ1-1, with 7 bases fitting TRBD1. Germline V gene data show CDR1 as MNHEY and CDR2 as SVGAGI. V trimming: 5 bases; J trimming: 2 bases; junction bases outside the gene matches: 2. This CDR3 is 13 amino acids long. The chain's CDR3 is CASSGTANTEAFF. Written as DNA, the CDR3 is TGTGCCAGCAGTGGGACAGCCAACACTGAAGCTTTCTTT.

Turning to this clone: The sample carries other DNA sequences with the same CDR3. The rearrangement joins TRBV6-5 to TRBJ1-2; D gene unclear. The germline V gene encodes CDR1 MNHEY and CDR2 SVGAGI. This CDR3 has 13 residues. Trimming removed 0 bases at V and 4 bases at J, with 6 bases between. This CDR3 is CASSYSTGYGYTF. The CDR3 nucleotides read TGTGCCAGCAGTTACTCGACCGGCTATGGCTACACCTTC.

The chain joins TRBV5-6 to TRBJ1-5; 7 bases fit TRBD1. The germline gives CDR1 SGHDT, CDR2 YYEEEE. This CDR3 contains 15 residues. J lost 2 bases, V lost 2 bases, and 4 bases had no gene match. CDR3 protein: CASSFRDSGNQPQHF. The DNA for the CDR3 is TGTGCCAGCAGCTTCAGGGACAGTGGCAATCAGCCCCAGCATTTT.

The rearrangement uses TRBV18 and TRBJ2-5; 7 bases are a match to TRBD1. The germline V gene has CDR1 KGHSH and CDR2 LQKENI. The CDR3 length is 14 residues. The ends lost 6 bases at V and 5 bases at J; junction bases unmatched: 9. The CDR3 loop reads CASSSGTEGETQYF. The CDR3 bases are TGTGCCAGCTCTTCCGGGACAGAAGGGGAGACCCAGTACTTC.

This clone was observed a few times. The CDR3 bases are TGTGCCAGCAGCTTAGAACAGGGCCCTCAGCATTTT. It specifies CASSLEQGPQHF. This rearrangement joins TRBV7-9 to TRBJ1-5; TRBD1 is a possible D gene (6 bases). The CDR3 consists of 12 residues. V lost 1 base, J lost 13 bases, and 11 bases lay in between. Per germline, CDR1 SEHNR and CDR2 FQNEAQ (reference sequence).

The chain couples TRBV6-9 to TRBJ2-2; D unclear. V lost 7 bases and J 5 bases, leaving 8 bases between the germline ends. CDR1 MNHGY and CDR2 SVAAGI come from the germline V gene. CDR3 size: 12 residues. The CDR3 loop is CASTCGTGELFF. As DNA, the CDR3 is TGTGCCAGCACCTGTGGGACCGGGGAGCTGTTTTTT.

The genes are TRBV7-2 and TRBJ2-5, with D possibly being TRBD1 (5 bases). Germline CDR1 is SGHTA and CDR2 is FQGNSA. Trimming shortened V by 6 bases and J by 3 bases, and 14 bases separated the two germline ends. The CDR3 extends over 14 amino acids. The CDR3 is CASRSKGREETQYF. CDR3 nucleotides: TGTGCCAGCAGATCCAAGGGCAGGGAAGAGACCCAGTACTTC.

This rearrangement joins TRBV6-5 to TRBJ1-1; D remains unclear. The CDR3 covers 13 residues. The germline V and J ends were trimmed by 0 bases and 8 bases, with 10 bases remaining between them. Per the germline V gene, CDR1 is MNHEY and CDR2 is SVGAGI. The CDR3 DNA reads TGTGCCAGCAGTTACTCGAGATGGCAGGAAGCTTTCTTT. Its protein product is CASSYSRWQEAFF.

The V call is TRBV18, the J call TRBJ2-2, with D uncertain. The CDR3 is 16 amino acids. Germline assignment: CDR1 KGHSH and CDR2 LQKENI. V lost 6 bases and J 0 bases, leaving 14 bases between the germline ends. Here the CDR3 reads CASSYAGPPNTGELFF. For the CDR3, the DNA is TGTGCCAGCTCGTACGCCGGGCCGCCGAACACCGGGGAGCTGTTTTTT.

CDR3: CASSFIASGRDEQYF. The CDR3, as DNA: TGTGCCAGCAGCTTTATCGCTAGCGGTAGGGACGAGCAGTACTTC. V usage is TRBV7-9 and J usage is TRBJ2-7, with 7 bases fitting TRBD2. The CDR3 loop spans 15 amino acids. Germline assignment: CDR1 SEHNR and CDR2 FQNEAQ (reference sequence). After removal of 3 bases from V and 5 bases from J, the junction contained 10 bases not matched to a gene.

V and J are TRBV5-1 and TRBJ2-2; tentative D call: TRBD1 (5 bases). Germline V gene data show CDR1 as SGHRS and CDR2 as YFSETQ. There are 15 residues in the CDR3. The germline V and J ends were trimmed by 2 bases and 1 base, with 9 bases remaining between them. The CDR3 loop is CASSFGAQNTGELFF. DNA for the CDR3: TGCGCCAGCAGCTTTGGGGCTCAGAACACCGGGGAGCTGTTTTTT.

The chain links TRBV5-4 to TRBJ2-1; 8 nucleotides match TRBD2. CDR1 is SGHNT, CDR2 YYREEE, per germline (reference sequence). The CDR3 has 14 amino acids. The ends lost 3 bases at V and 6 bases at J; junction bases unmatched: 5. CDR3 region: CASSSGGVSNEQFF. The CDR3 bases are TGTGCCAGCAGCTCCGGGGGGGTGAGCAATGAGCAGTTCTTC.

V gene TRBV19 combines with J gene TRBJ1-1; TRBD1 is a possible D gene (5 bases). Germline V lookup: CDR1 LNHDA, CDR2 SQIVND (reference sequence). V was clipped by 0 bases and J by 11 bases, with 13 bases between them. The length of the CDR3 is 13 residues. The CDR3 sequence: CASSIDLGVRAFF. The CDR3 DNA reads TGTGCCAGTAGTATAGATCTGGGGGTTCGGGCTTTCTTT.

This chain joins TRBV18 and TRBJ2-1; D remains ambiguous. CDR1 and CDR2 (germline): KGHSH, LQKENI. CDR3 length equals 15 residues. V lost 2 bases and J lost 0, with 8 bases in between. The CDR3 sequence: CASSPMGSSYNEQFF. DNA of the CDR3: TGTGCCAGCTCACCAATGGGTAGCTCCTACAATGAGCAGTTCTTC.

The chain combines TRBV27 with TRBJ2-1; TRBD1 matches 9 bases. Germline V gives CDR1 MNHEY, CDR2 SMNVEV (reference sequence). The CDR3 covers 15 residues. J lost 3 bases, V lost 4 bases, and 4 bases had no gene match. The CDR3 DNA sequence: TGTGCCAGCAGTTGGGACAGGGAAGGCTACAATGAGCAGTTCTTC. Translating it yields CASSWDREGYNEQFF.

V is TRBV5-1 and J is TRBJ1-1, with unresolved D. There are 13 residues in the CDR3. CDR1 is SGHRS, CDR2 YFSETQ, per germline. Between the trimmed V and J ends, which lost 0 bases and 4 bases, there was a span of 7 bases. CDR3 nucleotides: TGCGCCAGCAGCTTGGCTTGGGGCACTGAAGCTTTCTTT. It is translated as CASSLAWGTEAFF.

J is TRBJ1-1 and V is TRBV5-4; D ambiguous. CDR1 and CDR2 (germline): SGHNT, YYREEE (reference sequence). CDR3 length: 14 amino acids. With 3 bases removed from V and 1 base from J, the gap between germline ends came to 10 bases. CDR3 loop: CASSSDRWNTEAFF. The CDR3 nucleotides are TGTGCCAGCAGCTCCGATCGATGGAACACTGAAGCTTTCTTT.

The V and J genes are TRBV5-1 and TRBJ1-1, with a possible D match to TRBD1 (6 bases). The CDR3 runs to 11 residues. Germline CDR1 is SGHRS and CDR2 is YFSETQ. The V end lost 2 bases, the J end lost 13 bases, and 12 bases lay between the germline ends. CDR3 sequence: CASSFRDKDFF. The CDR3 nucleotides read TGCGCCAGCAGCTTCCGGGACAAGGATTTCTTT.

The rearrangement joins TRBV10-3 to TRBJ1-6; perhaps TRBD1 as D (5 bases). The V gene lost 8 bases and the J gene lost 5 bases, with 16 bases spanning the gap. Looked up from germline, CDR1 is ENHRY and CDR2 is SYGVKD. This CDR3 spans 15 amino acids. The CDR3 coding sequence is TGTGCCATCCAAGAGGGGTATGGGGATAATTCACCCCTCCACTTT. Translating it yields CAIQEGYGDNSPLHF.

The V gene is TRBV18, the J gene TRBJ1-1, with D tentatively TRBD1 (5 bases). V was cut by 3 bases and J by 0 bases, with 14 bases left in between. This CDR3 region has 16 residues. The V gene's germline CDR1 is KGHSH and CDR2 LQKENI. The CDR3 is CASSPARRGMNTEAFF. The CDR3, as DNA: TGTGCCAGCTCACCCGCCAGGCGGGGGATGAACACTGAAGCTTTCTTT.